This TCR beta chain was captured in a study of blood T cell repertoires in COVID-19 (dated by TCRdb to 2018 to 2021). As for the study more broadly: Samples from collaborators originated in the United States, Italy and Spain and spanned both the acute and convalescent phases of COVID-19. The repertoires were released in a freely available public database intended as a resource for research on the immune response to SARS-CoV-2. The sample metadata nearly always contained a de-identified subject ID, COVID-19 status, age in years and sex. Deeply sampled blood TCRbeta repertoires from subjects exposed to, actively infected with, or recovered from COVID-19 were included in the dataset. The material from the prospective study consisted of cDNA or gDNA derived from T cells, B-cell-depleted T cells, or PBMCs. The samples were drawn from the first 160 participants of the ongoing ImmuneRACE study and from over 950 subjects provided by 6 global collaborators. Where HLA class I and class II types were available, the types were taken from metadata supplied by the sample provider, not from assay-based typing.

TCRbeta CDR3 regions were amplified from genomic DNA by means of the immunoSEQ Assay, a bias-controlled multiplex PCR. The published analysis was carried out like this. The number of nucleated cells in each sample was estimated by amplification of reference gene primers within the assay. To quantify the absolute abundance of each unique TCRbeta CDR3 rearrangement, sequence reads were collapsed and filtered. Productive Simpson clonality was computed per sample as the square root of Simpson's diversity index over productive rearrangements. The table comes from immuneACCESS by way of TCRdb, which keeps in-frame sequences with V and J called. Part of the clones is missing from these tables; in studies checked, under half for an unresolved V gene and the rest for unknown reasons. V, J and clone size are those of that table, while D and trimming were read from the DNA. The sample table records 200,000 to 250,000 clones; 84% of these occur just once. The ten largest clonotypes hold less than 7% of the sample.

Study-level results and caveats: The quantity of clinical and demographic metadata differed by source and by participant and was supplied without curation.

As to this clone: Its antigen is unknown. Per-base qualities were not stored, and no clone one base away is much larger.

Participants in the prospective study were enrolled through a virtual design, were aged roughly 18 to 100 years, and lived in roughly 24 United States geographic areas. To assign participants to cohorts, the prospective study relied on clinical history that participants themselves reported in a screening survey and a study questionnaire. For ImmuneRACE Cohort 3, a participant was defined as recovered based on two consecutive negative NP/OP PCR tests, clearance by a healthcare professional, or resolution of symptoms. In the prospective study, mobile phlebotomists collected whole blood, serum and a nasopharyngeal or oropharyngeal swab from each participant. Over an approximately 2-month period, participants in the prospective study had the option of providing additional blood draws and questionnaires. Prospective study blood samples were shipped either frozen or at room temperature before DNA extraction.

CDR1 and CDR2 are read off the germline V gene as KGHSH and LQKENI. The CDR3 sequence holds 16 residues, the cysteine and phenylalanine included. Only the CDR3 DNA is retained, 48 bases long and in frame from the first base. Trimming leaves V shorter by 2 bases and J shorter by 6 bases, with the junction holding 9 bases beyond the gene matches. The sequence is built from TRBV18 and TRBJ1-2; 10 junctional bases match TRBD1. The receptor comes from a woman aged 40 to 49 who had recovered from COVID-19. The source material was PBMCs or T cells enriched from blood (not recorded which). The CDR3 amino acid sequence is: CASSPGTDRGPHGYTF. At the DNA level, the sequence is TGTGCCAGCTCACCAGGGACAGACAGGGGGCCACATGGCTACACCTTC.